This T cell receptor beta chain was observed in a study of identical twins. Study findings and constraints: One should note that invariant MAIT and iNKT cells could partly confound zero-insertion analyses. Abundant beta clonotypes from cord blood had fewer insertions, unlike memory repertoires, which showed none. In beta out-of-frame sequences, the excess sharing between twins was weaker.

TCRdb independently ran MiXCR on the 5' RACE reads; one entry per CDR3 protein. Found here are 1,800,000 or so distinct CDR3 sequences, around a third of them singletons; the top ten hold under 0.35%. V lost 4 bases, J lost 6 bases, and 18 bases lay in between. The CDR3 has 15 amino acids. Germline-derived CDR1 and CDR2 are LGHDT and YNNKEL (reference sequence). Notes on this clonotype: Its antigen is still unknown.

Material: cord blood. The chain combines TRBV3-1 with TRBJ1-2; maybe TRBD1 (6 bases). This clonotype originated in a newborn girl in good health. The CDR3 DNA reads TGTGCCAGCAGCCCCTACAGGGATGGGACGGATGGCTACACCTTC. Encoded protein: CASSPYRDGTDGYTF. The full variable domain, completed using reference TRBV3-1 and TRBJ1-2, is DTAVSQTPKYLVTQMGNDKSIKCEQNLGHDTMYWYKQDSKKFLKIMFSYNNKELIINETVPNRFSPKSPDKAHLNLHINSLELGDSAVYFCASSPYRDGTDGYTFGSGTRLTVV.